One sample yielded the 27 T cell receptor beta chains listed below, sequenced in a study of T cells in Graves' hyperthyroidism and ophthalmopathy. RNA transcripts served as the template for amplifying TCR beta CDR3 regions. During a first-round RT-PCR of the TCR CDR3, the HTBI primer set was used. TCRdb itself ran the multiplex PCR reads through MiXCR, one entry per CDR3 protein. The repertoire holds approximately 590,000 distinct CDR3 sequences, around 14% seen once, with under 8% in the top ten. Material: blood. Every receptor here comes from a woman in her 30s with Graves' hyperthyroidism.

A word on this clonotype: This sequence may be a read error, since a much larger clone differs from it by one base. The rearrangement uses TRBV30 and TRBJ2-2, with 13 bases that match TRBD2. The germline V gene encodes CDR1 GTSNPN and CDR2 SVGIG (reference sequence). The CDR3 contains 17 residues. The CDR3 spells CAWNRLAGGIRGGGLFF. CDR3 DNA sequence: TGTGCCTGGAACAGACTAGCGGGAGGAATTCGTGGCGGGGGGCTGTTTTTT.

In nucleotides, the CDR3 is TGTGCCACCAGCAGAGATCCAAACACCTGGGAGGGCTACACCTTC. It encodes CATSRDPNTWEGYTF. The chain employs TRBV15 and TRBJ1-2; D is uncertain. Trimming pared 0 bases from V and 8 bases from J, leaving 16 bases between. Germline-derived CDR1 and CDR2 are LNHNV and YYDKDF (reference sequence). The CDR3 consists of 15 residues.

This chain's CDR3 is CASRVGAYNEQFF. The DNA of the CDR3 is TGTGCCAGCAGGGTCGGGGCTTACAATGAGCAGTTCTTC. The chain is built from TRBV6-1 and TRBJ2-1, with D possibly called TRBD1 or TRBD2 (5 bases each). Germline loops: CDR1 MNHNS, CDR2 SASEGT. The CDR3 loop spans 13 amino acids. The V and J ends lost 6 bases and 4 bases respectively, with 10 bases between them.

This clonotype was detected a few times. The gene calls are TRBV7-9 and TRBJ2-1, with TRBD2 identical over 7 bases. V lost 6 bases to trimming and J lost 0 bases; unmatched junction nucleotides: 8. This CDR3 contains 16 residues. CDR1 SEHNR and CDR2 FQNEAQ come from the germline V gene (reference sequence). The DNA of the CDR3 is TGTGCCAGCAGACCCCTGGGCGGGAGCTCCTACAATGAGCAGTTCTTC. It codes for CASRPLGGSSYNEQFF. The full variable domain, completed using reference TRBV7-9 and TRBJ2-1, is DTGVSQNPRHKITKRGQNVTFRCDPISEHNRLYWYRQTLGQGPEFLTYFQNEAQLEKSRLLSDRFSAERPKGSFSTLEIQRTEQGDSAMYLCASRPLGGSSYNEQFFGPGTRLTVL.

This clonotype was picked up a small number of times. CDR3 residues: CASSSTHGTTGLNEQFF. The CDR3 DNA reads TGTGCCAGCAGTTCAACGCACGGGACTACAGGACTCAATGAGCAGTTCTTC. The chain is built from TRBV12-3 or TRBV12-4 and TRBJ2-1, with 7 bases matching TRBD2. This CDR3 is built from 17 residues. After removal of 4 bases from V and 6 bases from J, the junction contained 15 bases not matched to a gene.

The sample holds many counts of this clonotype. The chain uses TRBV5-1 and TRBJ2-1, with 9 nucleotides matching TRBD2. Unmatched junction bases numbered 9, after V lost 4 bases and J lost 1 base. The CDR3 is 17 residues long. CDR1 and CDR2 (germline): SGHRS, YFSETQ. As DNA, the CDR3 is TGCGCCAGCAGCGTCGCGGGAGGGCGCAATTCCTACAATGAGCAGTTCTTC. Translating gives CASSVAGGRNSYNEQFF.

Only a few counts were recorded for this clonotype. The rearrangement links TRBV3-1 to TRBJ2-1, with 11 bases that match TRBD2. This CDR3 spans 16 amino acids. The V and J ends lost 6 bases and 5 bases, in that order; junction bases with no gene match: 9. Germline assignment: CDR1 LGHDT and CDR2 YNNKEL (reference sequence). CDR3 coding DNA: TGTGCCAGCAGTCGGACCATAGCGGGAGGGAACAATGAGCAGTTCTTC. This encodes CASSRTIAGGNNEQFF.

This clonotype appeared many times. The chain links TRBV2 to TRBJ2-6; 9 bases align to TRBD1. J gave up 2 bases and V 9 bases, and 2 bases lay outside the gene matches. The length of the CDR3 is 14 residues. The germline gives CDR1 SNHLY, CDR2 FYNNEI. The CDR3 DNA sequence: TGTGCCAGACAGGGGGCTGCTGGGGCCAACGTCCTGACTTTC. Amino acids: CARQGAAGANVLTF.

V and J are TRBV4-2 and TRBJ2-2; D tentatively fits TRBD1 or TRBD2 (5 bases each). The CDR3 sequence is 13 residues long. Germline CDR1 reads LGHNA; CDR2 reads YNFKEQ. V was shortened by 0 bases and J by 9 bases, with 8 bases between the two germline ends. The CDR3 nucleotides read TGTGCCAGCAGCCAAGAAGAGGGGCGGGAGCTGTTTTTT. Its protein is CASSQEEGRELFF.

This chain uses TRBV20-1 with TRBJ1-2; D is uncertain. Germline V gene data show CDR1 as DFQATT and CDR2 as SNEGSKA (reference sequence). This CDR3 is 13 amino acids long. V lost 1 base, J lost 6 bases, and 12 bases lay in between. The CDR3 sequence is CSARGSRYDGYTF. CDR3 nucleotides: TGCAGTGCTAGAGGGAGCCGCTACGATGGCTACACCTTC.

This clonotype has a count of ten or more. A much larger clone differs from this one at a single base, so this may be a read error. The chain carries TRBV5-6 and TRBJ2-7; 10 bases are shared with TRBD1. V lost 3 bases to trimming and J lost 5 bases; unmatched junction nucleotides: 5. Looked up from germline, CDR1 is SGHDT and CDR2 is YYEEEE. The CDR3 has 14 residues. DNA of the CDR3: TGTGCCAGCAGCTCCCGGGACAGGGGCAACGAGCAGTACTTC. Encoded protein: CASSSRDRGNEQYF.

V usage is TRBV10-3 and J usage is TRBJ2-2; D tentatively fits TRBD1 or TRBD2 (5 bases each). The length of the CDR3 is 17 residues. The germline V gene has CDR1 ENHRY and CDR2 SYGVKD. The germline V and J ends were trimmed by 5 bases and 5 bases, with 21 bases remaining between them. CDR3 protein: CAISPQRGRDFTGELFF. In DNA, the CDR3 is TGTGCCATCAGTCCCCAGAGGGGCAGGGATTTTACCGGGGAGCTGTTTTTT.

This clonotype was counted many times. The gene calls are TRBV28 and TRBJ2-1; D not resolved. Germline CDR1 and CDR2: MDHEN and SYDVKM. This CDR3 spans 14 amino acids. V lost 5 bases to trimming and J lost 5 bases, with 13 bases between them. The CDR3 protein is CASSDRNSDNEQFF. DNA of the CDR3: TGTGCCAGCAGTGACCGGAACTCAGACAATGAGCAGTTCTTC. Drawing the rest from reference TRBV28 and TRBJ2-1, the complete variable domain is DVKVTQSSRYLVKRTGEKVFLECVQDMDHENMFWYRQDPGLGLRLIYFSYDVKMKEKGDIPEGYSVSREKKERFSLILESASTNQTSMYLCASSDRNSDNEQFFGPGTRLTVL.

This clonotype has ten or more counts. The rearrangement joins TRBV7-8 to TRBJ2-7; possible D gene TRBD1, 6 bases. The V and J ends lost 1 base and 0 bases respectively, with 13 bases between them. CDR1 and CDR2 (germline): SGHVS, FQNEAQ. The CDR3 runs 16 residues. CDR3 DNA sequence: TGTGCCAGCAGCTTAGAGGCCCGGACAGACTCCTACGAGCAGTACTTC. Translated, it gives CASSLEARTDSYEQYF.

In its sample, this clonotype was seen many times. CDR3 protein: CASSAGLAPDTQYF. The CDR3 DNA reads as TGTGCCAGCAGTGCCGGACTAGCTCCAGATACGCAGTATTTT. The rearrangement uses TRBV2 and TRBJ2-3; the match to TRBD2 covers 8 bases. V was clipped by 4 bases and J by 4 bases; unmatched bases: 4. This CDR3 comprises 14 residues. Germline lookup yields CDR1 SNHLY and CDR2 FYNNEI. Drawing the rest from reference TRBV2 and TRBJ2-3, the complete variable domain is EPEVTQTPSHQVTQMGQEVILRCVPISNHLYFYWYRQILGQKVEFLVSFYNNEISEKSEIFDDQFSVERPDGSNFTLKIRSTKLEDSAMYFCASSAGLAPDTQYFGPGTRLTVL.

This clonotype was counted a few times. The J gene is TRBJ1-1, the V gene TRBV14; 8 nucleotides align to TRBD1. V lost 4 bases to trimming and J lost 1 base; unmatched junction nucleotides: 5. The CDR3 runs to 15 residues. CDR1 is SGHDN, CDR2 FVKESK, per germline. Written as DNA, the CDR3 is TGTGCCAGCAGCCCCCGGGACAGGCAGAACACTGAAGCTTTCTTT. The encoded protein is CASSPRDRQNTEAFF.

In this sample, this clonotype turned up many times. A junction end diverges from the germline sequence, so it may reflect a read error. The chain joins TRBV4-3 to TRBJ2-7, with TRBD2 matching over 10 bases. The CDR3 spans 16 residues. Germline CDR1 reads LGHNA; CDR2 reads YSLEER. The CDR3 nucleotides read TGTGCCAGCAGCCAAGATCGGGCTAGCGGGAGTTACGAGCAGTACTTC. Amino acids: CASSQDRASGSYEQYF.

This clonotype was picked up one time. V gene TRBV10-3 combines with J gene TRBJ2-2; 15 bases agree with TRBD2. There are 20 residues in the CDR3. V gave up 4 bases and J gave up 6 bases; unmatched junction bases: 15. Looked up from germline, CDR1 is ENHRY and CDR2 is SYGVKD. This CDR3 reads CAISAIKPPGLAGGPGELFF. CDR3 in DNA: TGTGCCATCAGTGCCATTAAACCACCGGGACTAGCGGGAGGACCCGGGGAGCTGTTTTTT.

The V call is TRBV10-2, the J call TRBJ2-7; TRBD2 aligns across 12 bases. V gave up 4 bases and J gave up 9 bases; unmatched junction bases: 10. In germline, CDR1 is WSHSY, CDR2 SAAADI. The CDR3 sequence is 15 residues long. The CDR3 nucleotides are TGCGCCAGCAGTGCCGTGGCTAGCGGGAGGGAAGGGCAGTACTTC. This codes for CASSAVASGREGQYF.

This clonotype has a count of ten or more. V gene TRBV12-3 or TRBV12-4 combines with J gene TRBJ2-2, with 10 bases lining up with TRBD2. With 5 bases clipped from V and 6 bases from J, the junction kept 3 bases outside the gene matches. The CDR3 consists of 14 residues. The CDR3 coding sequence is TGTGCCAGCAGTACGGGACTAGCGCCCGGGGAGCTGTTTTTT. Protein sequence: CASSTGLAPGELFF.

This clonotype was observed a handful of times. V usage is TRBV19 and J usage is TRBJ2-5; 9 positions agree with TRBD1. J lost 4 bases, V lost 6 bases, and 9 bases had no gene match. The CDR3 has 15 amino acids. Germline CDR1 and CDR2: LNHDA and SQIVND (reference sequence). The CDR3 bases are TGTGCCAGTAGCCTATCCGGGACAGGGAGAGAGACCCAGTACTTC. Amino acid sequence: CASSLSGTGRETQYF.

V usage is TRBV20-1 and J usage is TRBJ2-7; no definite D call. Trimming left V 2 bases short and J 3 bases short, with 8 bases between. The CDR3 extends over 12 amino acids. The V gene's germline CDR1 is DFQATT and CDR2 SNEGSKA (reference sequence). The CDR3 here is CSARSWGYEQYF. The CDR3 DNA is TGCAGTGCTAGATCTTGGGGCTACGAGCAGTACTTC.

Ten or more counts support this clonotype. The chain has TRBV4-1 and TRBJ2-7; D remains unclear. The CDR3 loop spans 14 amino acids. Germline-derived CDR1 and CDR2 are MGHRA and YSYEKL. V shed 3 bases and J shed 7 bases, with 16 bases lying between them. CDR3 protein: CASSQRTGEPEQYF. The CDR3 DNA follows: TGCGCCAGCAGCCAGAGGACGGGCGAACCGGAGCAGTACTTC.

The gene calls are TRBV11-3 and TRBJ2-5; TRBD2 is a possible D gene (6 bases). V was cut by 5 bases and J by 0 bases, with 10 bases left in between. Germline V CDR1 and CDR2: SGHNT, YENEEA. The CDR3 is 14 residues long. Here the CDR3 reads CASSPGGDQETQYF. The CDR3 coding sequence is TGTGCCAGCAGCCCCGGGGGAGACCAAGAGACCCAGTACTTC.

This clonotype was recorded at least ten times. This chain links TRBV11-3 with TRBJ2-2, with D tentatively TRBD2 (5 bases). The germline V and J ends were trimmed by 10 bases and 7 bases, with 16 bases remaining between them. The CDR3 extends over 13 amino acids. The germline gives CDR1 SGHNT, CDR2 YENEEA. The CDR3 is CATQRTSGGELFF. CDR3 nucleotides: TGTGCCACCCAGCGGACGTCCGGCGGGGAGCTGTTTTTT. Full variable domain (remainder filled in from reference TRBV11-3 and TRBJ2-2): EAGVVQSPRYKIIEKKQPVAFWCNPISGHNTLYWYLQNLGQGPELLIRYENEEAVDDSQLPKDRFSAERLKGVDSTLKIQPAELGDSAVYLCATQRTSGGELFFGEGSRLTVL.

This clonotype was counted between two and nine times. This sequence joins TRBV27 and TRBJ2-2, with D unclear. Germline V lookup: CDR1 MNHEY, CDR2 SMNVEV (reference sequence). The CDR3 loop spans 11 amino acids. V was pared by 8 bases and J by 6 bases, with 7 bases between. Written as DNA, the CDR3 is TGTGCCAGCTTTTGGGCCGGGGAGCTGTTTTTT. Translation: CASFWAGELFF.

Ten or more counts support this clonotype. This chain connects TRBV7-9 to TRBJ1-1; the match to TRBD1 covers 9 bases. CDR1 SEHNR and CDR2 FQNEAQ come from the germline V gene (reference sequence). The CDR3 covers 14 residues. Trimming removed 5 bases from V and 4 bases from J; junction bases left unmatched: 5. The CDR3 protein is CASSKDRGVTEAFF. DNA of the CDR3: TGTGCCAGCAGCAAGGACAGGGGTGTCACTGAAGCTTTCTTT.